A selection of T cell receptor beta chains follows, all from one sample in a study of blood T cell repertoires in COVID-19. Sequencing was performed with immunoSEQ multiplex PCR; in TCRdb, only in-frame clones are kept and a portion is missing. The sample lists roughly 260,000 clones, more than 85% occurring once. Source material: peripheral blood. The receptors stem from a person under 35 with COVID-19, enrolled during active disease. The CDR3 runs from the conserved cysteine through the conserved F or W. The order of the fields is V gene, J gene, clone size, D gene, CDR3 DNA, CDR3 protein. A D gene is named only where the DNA matches it firmly. Clone size, where shown, is once, few, many, or a class for clones that have expanded.

TRBV5-1	TRBJ2-5	-	-	TGCGCCAGCAGCTTGGAGGGGGTGGGTCAAGAGACCCAGTACTTC	CASSLEGVGQETQYF
TRBV4-2	TRBJ2-1	-	TRBD2	TGTGCCAGCAGCCGAGAGACTAGCGGGAGGGCCGACGGTGAGCAGTTCTTC	CASSRETSGRADGEQFF
TRBV5-1	TRBJ2-1	-	-	TGCGCCAGACCGAGACAGCCCCGACCTAACAATGAGCAGTTCTTC	CARPRQPRPNNEQFF
TRBV19	TRBJ2-3	-	-	TGTGCCAGTAGTAGGGGGGAGTCTGGTACAGATACGCAGTATTTT	CASSRGESGTDTQYF
TRBV12-3/TRBV12-4	TRBJ1-6	-	-	TGTGCCAGCATGGTAGGAGGAAATTCACCCCTCCACTTT	CASMVGGNSPLHF
TRBV7-2	TRBJ2-7	-	TRBD2	TGTGCCAGCAGCTTATTCGCGGGAGAGTCCTACGAGCAGTACTTC	CASSLFAGESYEQYF
TRBV6-2/TRBV6-3	TRBJ2-2	-	TRBD1	TGTGCCAGCAGTTACCGAGGGACAGGGTCAAACGGGGAGCTGTTTTTT	CASSYRGTGSNGELFF
TRBV7-2	TRBJ2-6	-	TRBD1	TGTGCCAGCAGCGCCTGGGACAGCCAGATGATCTCTGGGGCCAACGTCCTGACTTTC	CASSAWDSQMISGANVLTF
TRBV9	TRBJ2-1	-	TRBD1	TGTGCCAGCAGCGTGGGGACAGTAGGTAATGAGCAGTTCTTC	CASSVGTVGNEQFF
TRBV3-1/TRBV3-2	TRBJ2-2	-	TRBD2	TGTGCCAGCAGCCAACCTCCGGGACTAACGAACACCGGGGAGCTGTTTTTT	CASSQPPGLTNTGELFF
TRBV6-6	TRBJ2-3	-	-	TGTGCCAGCACAACTAGGCCACCCGATACGCAGTATTTT	CASTTRPPDTQYF
TRBV6-1	TRBJ1-6	-	TRBD1	TGTGCCAGCAGTGACAGGGGGGACATCGATTCACCCCTCCACTTT	CASSDRGDIDSPLHF
TRBV5-6	TRBJ2-2	once	TRBD1	TGTGCCAGCAGCTTGGCCGGGACAGGGGGCACCGGGGAGCTGTTTTTT	CASSLAGTGGTGELFF
TRBV7-2	TRBJ2-3	-	TRBD2	TGTGCCAGCAGCCCCCGAGGGTTAGCGGGAGGCACAGATACGCAGTATTTT	CASSPRGLAGGTDTQYF
TRBV6-5	TRBJ1-1	-	TRBD1	TGTGCCAGCAGATGGACAGGGGCCACTGAAGCTTTCTTT	CASRWTGATEAFF
TRBV6-5	TRBJ1-4	once	TRBD1	TGTGCCAGCAGTTACTCGACAGGGGGCTTTGAAAAACTGTTTTTT	CASSYSTGGFEKLFF
TRBV7-9	TRBJ2-5	-	TRBD1	TGTGCCAGCAGCTTAGCAGGGGGCTTGGAGACCCAGTACTTC	CASSLAGGLETQYF
TRBV27	TRBJ1-1	once	-	TGTGCCAGCAGTGCTGGAACAGGCTTGAACACTGAAGCTTTCTTT	CASSAGTGLNTEAFF
TRBV29-1	TRBJ2-3	-	-	TGCAGCGTTGGGGGAGGCACAGATACGCAGTATTTT	CSVGGGTDTQYF
TRBV24-1	TRBJ1-2	-	-	TGTGCCACCAGCGCCGCAGCAGGGTCTAACTATGGCTACACCTTC	CATSAAAGSNYGYTF
TRBV7-9	TRBJ2-1	-	TRBD2	TGTGCCAGCAGCTTAGAGGCTAGCGGCGGGGGTGAGCAGTTCTTC	CASSLEASGGGEQFF
TRBV23-1	TRBJ2-3	-	-	TGCGCCAGCAGTCAATCGGGCGGGATTTTCACAGATACGCAGTATTTT	CASSQSGGIFTDTQYF
TRBV7-8	TRBJ2-2	-	-	TGTGCCAGCAGCTTAAGTGGGAGCGACACCGGGGAGCTGTTTTTT	CASSLSGSDTGELFF
TRBV7-9	TRBJ2-3	-	TRBD2	TGTGCCAGCAGCCGGACTAGCGGGACTAGCACAGATACGCAGTATTTT	CASSRTSGTSTDTQYF
TRBV28	TRBJ2-1	-	TRBD1	TGTGCCAGCAGTTCCCCGGGACAGGGCGCCCCCAGCGATGAGCAGTTCTTC	CASSSPGQGAPSDEQFF
TRBV5-1	TRBJ2-3	-	-	TGCGCCAGCAGCTTGTCCCGACCGGGGGATACGCAGTATTTT	CASSLSRPGDTQYF
TRBV27	TRBJ2-1	-	TRBD2	TGTGCCAGCAGTTCCCCCGGGACTACCAATGAGCAGTTCTTC	CASSSPGTTNEQFF
TRBV5-4	TRBJ1-2	once	-	TGTGCCAGCAGGACCCCCGCGGGGGGTCGGGGCTACACCTTC	CASRTPAGGRGYTF
TRBV10-2	TRBJ2-1	-	TRBD2	TGCGCCAGCAGTGGGACTAGCGGGGGGGGAGGTGAGCAGTTCTTC	CASSGTSGGGGEQFF
TRBV11-2	TRBJ1-5	-	-	TGTGCCAGCAGCTTAGTCGGCAGGGTTCAGCCCCAGCATTTT	CASSLVGRVQPQHF
TRBV5-1	TRBJ2-2	once	TRBD2	TGCGCCAGCAACTCCAACCTAGCGGGAGGTGCCGGGGAGCTGTTTTTT	CASNSNLAGGAGELFF
TRBV27	TRBJ1-6	-	-	-	CASSFGPGKNSPLHF
TRBV27	TRBJ2-1	-	TRBD1	TGTGCCAGCAGTTTATTGACAGGGAATCTCAATGAGCAGTTCTTC	CASSLLTGNLNEQFF
TRBV19	TRBJ1-6	-	-	TGTGCCAGTAGTATCGGGACATCTAATTCACCCCTCCACTTT	CASSIGTSNSPLHF
TRBV6-1	TRBJ1-1	-	-	TGTGCCAGCAGTGAAGGGCAGGGGATGAACACTGAAGCTTTCTTT	CASSEGQGMNTEAFF
TRBV18	TRBJ2-6	-	-	TGTGCCAGCTCAGCAACAGGGACTGGGGCCAACGTCCTGACTTTC	CASSATGTGANVLTF
TRBV4-3	TRBJ2-7	-	TRBD1	TGCGCCAGCAGCCAAGATCAGAACAGGGGTTACGAGCAGTACTTC	CASSQDQNRGYEQYF
TRBV11-2	TRBJ1-1	-	-	TGTGCCAGCAGCTGGACTAGGGGGACGCTTCGCGGGGACACTGAAGCTTTCTTT	CASSWTRGTLRGDTEAFF
TRBV5-1	TRBJ2-7	-	TRBD1	TGCGCCAGCAGCGCGGGACAGGGCGCCCCGGAAGAGCAGTACTTC	CASSAGQGAPEEQYF
TRBV2	TRBJ1-1	-	-	TGTGCCAGCACCGAGGGGGTGAACACTGAAGCTTTCTTT	CASTEGVNTEAFF
TRBV4-3	TRBJ2-3	-	TRBD2	TGCGCCAGCAGCCAAGATCCTGTAGCGGGAACTAGCACAGATACGCAGTATTTT	CASSQDPVAGTSTDTQYF
TRBV5-4	TRBJ1-1	-	-	TGTGCCAGCAGCTTAGAAAAGGGGCTCCCAGAAGTCACTGAAGCTTTCTTT	CASSLEKGLPEVTEAFF
TRBV6-5	TRBJ2-7	-	TRBD1	TGTGCCAGCAGTTCCCCGGGACAGGGATACTACGAGCAGTACTTC	CASSSPGQGYYEQYF
TRBV6-5	TRBJ2-7	-	TRBD2	TGTGCCAGCAGTTACTCTAGCGGGAACGTTTTAGGCGAGCAGTACTTC	CASSYSSGNVLGEQYF
TRBV2	TRBJ2-1	-	TRBD2	TGTGCCAGCAGTGAAGTTGGACTAGAGGTTTACAATGAGCAGTTCTTC	CASSEVGLEVYNEQFF
TRBV14	TRBJ1-2	-	-	TGTGCCAGCAGCCAAGATGGGGTCGTGGGAGTCTATGGCTACACCTTC	CASSQDGVVGVYGYTF